This passage covers 10 T cell receptor beta chains from one sample sequenced in a study of T cells in Graves' hyperthyroidism and ophthalmopathy. Amplified TCR beta CDR3 regions derived from RNA transcripts. HTBI primers were the set used in a first-round RT-PCR of the TCR CDR3. TCRdb re-analysed the multiplex PCR reads in MiXCR, keeping a single row per CDR3 protein. The profile shows about 600,000 distinct CDR3 sequences, approximately 15% of them singletons. The source material was blood. These receptors were taken from a woman aged 45-60 years with Graves' ophthalmopathy.

The J gene is TRBJ1-3, the V gene TRBV6-5; D gene uncertain. The CDR3 length is 17 residues. V was pared by 0 bases and J by 0 bases, with 12 bases between. The germline V gene has CDR1 MNHEY and CDR2 SVGAGI. The CDR3: CASSYSGQLFSGNTIYF. The CDR3 DNA sequence: TGTGCCAGCAGTTACTCTGGCCAGCTCTTCTCTGGAAACACCATATATTTT.

At least ten counts were recorded for this clonotype. The chain joins TRBV28 to TRBJ2-5; 7 positions agree with TRBD1. V was pared by 7 bases and J by 4 bases, with 12 bases of the junction left unmatched. The V gene's germline CDR1 is MDHEN and CDR2 SYDVKM. The CDR3 length is 15 residues. CDR3 amino acids: CASTIRDRSGETQYF. CDR3 in DNA: TGTGCCAGCACGATCCGGGACAGATCCGGAGAGACCCAGTACTTC.

This clonotype occurred a few times. This chain joins TRBV20-1 and TRBJ2-2, with D possibly being TRBD2 (6 bases). The CDR3 runs 16 residues. From germline, CDR1 is DFQATT and CDR2 SNEGSKA (reference sequence). V was cut by 1 base and J by 5 bases, with 17 bases left in between. CDR3 in DNA: TGCAGTGCTAGAGGCGCGGGGCTTTCGTTTACCGGGGAGCTGTTTTTT. As protein: CSARGAGLSFTGELFF.

Only a few counts were recorded for this clonotype. The V and J genes are TRBV19 and TRBJ1-1; 9 bases fit TRBD1. V was pared by 6 bases and J by 6 bases, with 11 bases of the junction left unmatched. The CDR3 has 15 amino acids. Germline V gene data show CDR1 as LNHDA and CDR2 as SQIVND (reference sequence). The CDR3 protein is CASREPDRGVAEAFF. The CDR3 DNA sequence: TGTGCCAGTAGAGAACCGGACAGGGGAGTCGCTGAAGCTTTCTTT.

This chain joins TRBV6-2 or TRBV6-3 and TRBJ2-3, with 13 bases matching TRBD2. With V trimmed by 6 bases and J by 5 bases, 11 bases remained unmatched. Germline V lookup: CDR1 MNHEY, CDR2 SVGEGT. This CDR3 region has 17 residues. The CDR3 is CASSPFGLAGVIDTQYF. CDR3 coding DNA: TGTGCCAGCAGCCCATTCGGACTAGCGGGAGTGATAGATACGCAGTATTTT.

In its sample, this clonotype was seen many times. V and J are TRBV19 and TRBJ1-1, with 8 bases identical to TRBD1. Germline V gene lookup returns CDR1 LNHDA and CDR2 SQIVND (reference sequence). This CDR3 spans 15 amino acids. V shed 7 bases, J shed 1 base, and the junction held 8 bases outside the gene matches. This CDR3 is CASIVQGARNTEAFF. The CDR3, as DNA: TGTGCCAGTATCGTTCAGGGGGCAAGGAACACTGAAGCTTTCTTT.

This clonotype was counted only a few times. This sequence joins TRBV27 and TRBJ1-1, with D possibly TRBD1 on 5 matching bases. Germline lookup yields CDR1 MNHEY and CDR2 SMNVEV (reference sequence). V lost 4 bases, J lost 5 bases, and 11 bases lay in between. The CDR3 extends over 13 amino acids. The CDR3 bases are TGTGCCAGCAGTTCGAGGGACGCGACTGAAGCTTTCTTT. Translating gives CASSSRDATEAFF.

The chain links TRBV27 to TRBJ2-1; maybe TRBD2 (6 bases). V was trimmed by 5 bases and J by 8 bases, leaving 19 bases between them. The V gene's germline CDR1 is MNHEY and CDR2 SMNVEV (reference sequence). The CDR3 covers 15 residues. CDR3 residues: CASSLRRDGRDEQFF. The DNA for the CDR3 is TGTGCCAGCAGTCTGCGGAGGGACGGACGTGATGAGCAGTTCTTC.

This clonotype was recorded many times. The chain combines TRBV6-2 or TRBV6-3 with TRBJ1-2; D gene ambiguous. CDR1 is MNHEY, CDR2 SVGEGT, per germline. The ends were cut back, 6 bases at V and 2 bases at J, with 13 bases in the middle. This CDR3 spans 14 amino acids. In nucleotides, the CDR3 is TGTGCCAGCAGACGCGTAGAACGAAACTATGGCTACACCTTC. Translating gives CASRRVERNYGYTF.

This clonotype was seen a few times. The chain carries TRBV19 and TRBJ2-5; 10 bases map to TRBD2. This CDR3 is 16 amino acids long. Germline assignment: CDR1 LNHDA and CDR2 SQIVND (reference sequence). After removal of 3 bases from V and 3 bases from J, the junction contained 7 bases not matched to a gene. The CDR3 region is CASSMVLAGSKETQYF. The CDR3 region has the DNA TGTGCCAGTAGTATGGTACTAGCGGGGTCTAAAGAGACCCAGTACTTC. Complete variable domain (other parts from reference TRBV19 and TRBJ2-5): DGGITQSPKYLFRKEGQNVTLSCEQNLNHDAMYWYRQDPGQGLRLIYYSQIVNDFQKGDIAEGYSVSREKKESFPLTVTSAQKNPTAFYLCASSMVLAGSKETQYFGPGTRLLVL.